The 14 T cell receptor beta chains below come from one sample, sequenced in a study of T cell clusters in autoimmune cytopenias. Each sample's input was 200 to 300 ng genomic DNA, about 38,000 genome equivalents. TRB rearrangements were amplified by touch-down multiplex PCR with mixed TRB-A/B primers. TCRdb re-called the multiplex PCR reads and shows each CDR3 protein once, DNA omitted. The sample includes 7,000 to 8,000 distinct CDR3 sequences. Sequencing used peripheral blood. The receptors here all came from a human donor with an autoimmune cytopenia or autoimmune hepatitis (not recorded which).

The chain links TRBV5-4 to TRBJ2-1; the D call of TRBD2 rests on TCRdb alone, since no DNA is present to check it. Germline V gene lookup returns CDR1 SGHNT and CDR2 YYREEE (reference sequence). The CDR3 extends over 15 amino acids. CDR3 in amino acids: CASSLGGSVYNEQFF.

V usage is TRBV12-3 or TRBV12-4 and J usage is TRBJ2-3. CDR3 length equals 16 residues. This chain's CDR3 is CASSLSNLRSTDTQYF.

V and J are TRBV24-1 and TRBJ1-4; TCRdb reports TRBD1, a call that lacks DNA to check it against. This CDR3 is built from 17 residues. In germline, CDR1 is KGHDR, CDR2 SFDVKD. The CDR3 protein is CATSDGEGSGTNEKLFF.

The CDR3 is CSAPSLSDNEQFF. The chain uses TRBV20-1 and TRBJ2-1; TCRdb calls TRBD2, which cannot be checked without DNA. The CDR3 length is 13 residues. Germline CDR1 is DFQATT and CDR2 is SNEGSKA (reference sequence).

The genes are TRBV14 and TRBJ2-1; TCRdb lists TRBD1, though no DNA is available to test this call. The CDR3 loop spans 13 amino acids. Germline V gene data show CDR1 as SGHDN and CDR2 as FVKESK. The CDR3 sequence is CATARDTYNEQFF.

This chain uses TRBV30 with TRBJ2-1. Germline lookup yields CDR1 GTSNPN and CDR2 SVGIG (reference sequence). CDR3 length: 13 residues. CDR3 region: CAWSADINNEQFF.

This clonotype is medium-sized by frequency. This chain uses TRBV11-1 with TRBJ2-1. The germline V gene has CDR1 SGHAT and CDR2 FQDESV (reference sequence). The CDR3 runs 12 residues. CDR3 residues: CASRPSYNEQFF.

CDR3 protein: CASSYGGAGQETQYF. The chain couples TRBV6-2 or TRBV6-3 to TRBJ2-5; TCRdb reports TRBD1, a call that lacks DNA to check it against. The CDR3 runs to 15 residues. The V gene's germline CDR1 is MNHEY and CDR2 SVGEGT.

Measured by frequency, this clonotype is medium-sized. The CDR3: CSARVVGDQPQHF. V and J are TRBV20-1 and TRBJ1-5. Germline CDR1 is DFQATT and CDR2 is SNEGSKA (reference sequence). This CDR3 region has 13 residues.

The chain employs TRBV12-3 or TRBV12-4 and TRBJ2-3; TCRdb's D call, TRBD2, is unchecked because there is no DNA. The CDR3 sequence is 16 residues long. Here the CDR3 reads CASSFLAGGGTDTQYF.

By frequency, this clonotype is medium-sized. The rearrangement joins TRBV12-3 or TRBV12-4 to TRBJ1-1; TCRdb's D gene call, TRBD1, goes unchecked for lack of DNA. The length of the CDR3 is 14 residues. The CDR3 loop is CASSLEGQGGEAFF.

The gene calls are TRBV30 and TRBJ2-3; TCRdb lists TRBD2, though no DNA is available to test this call. Per the germline V gene, CDR1 is GTSNPN and CDR2 is SVGIG (reference sequence). The CDR3 sequence is 14 residues long. The CDR3 loop is CASQESSSTDTQYF.

This clonotype is identified as medium-sized from frequency. The genes are TRBV10-3 and TRBJ2-7. Germline CDR1 ENHRY, CDR2 SYGVKD. The CDR3 totals 13 residues. CDR3 protein: CAISESRITEQYF.

Measured by frequency, this clonotype is medium-sized. The rearrangement links TRBV6-6 to TRBJ1-6. Germline V CDR1 and CDR2: MNHNY, SVGAGI (reference sequence). CDR3 length equals 14 residues. The chain's CDR3 is CASSYGQANSPLHF.